One T cell receptor beta chain is described in this entry. The data were obtained in a study of blood T cell repertoires in COVID-19. The CDR3 contains 13 residues. CDR1 is GTSNPN and CDR2 is SVGIG in the germline V gene (reference sequence). Trimming cost V 3 bases and J 4 bases; bases outside gene matches: 1. Libraries were prepared by immunoSEQ multiplex PCR; TCRdb keeps only in-frame clonotypes and omits some of them. The sample includes under 200,000 clones, more than 75% of them seen just once. Sequencing was done on a sample of peripheral blood. J is TRBJ1-2 and V is TRBV30; 11 bases are shared with TRBD1. This TCR came from a woman in her sixties with COVID-19, enrolled during active disease. The CDR3 nucleotides are TGTGCCTGGAGGGACAGGGGGCCCTATGGCTACACCTTC. The encoded protein is CAWRDRGPYGYTF.